This section outlines one T cell receptor (beta chain) sequence together with its context. The specificity of this receptor is unknown. No base quality information exists; no much larger clone differs at one position. The CDR3 spans 14 residues, from the cysteine through the phenylalanine. The sequence is cut down to CDR3 DNA, 42 bases in frame from base 1. V loses 2 bases of germline sequence and J loses 8 bases, and the interval between the two ends is 15 bases. CDR1 and CDR2 are drawn from the germline V gene: SQVTM, ANQGSEA. Library preparation was by the immunoSEQ multiplex PCR assay. For the multiplex PCR, a mixture combining 60 forward primers for TCR Vbeta segments and 13 reverse primers for TCR Jbeta segments was used. The CDR3 region of rearranged TCR beta genes was amplified from genomic DNA with a multiplex PCR assay. On the Illumina HiSeq System, the amplified TCR beta libraries were sequenced as 87-base-pair reads. The published analysis was carried out like this. A later analysis tallied 80 million to 95 million unique TCR beta chains across the approximately 670 repertoires, and approximately 12 million of those chains were shared by two or more donors. Raw reads were error-corrected and collapsed into unique sequences with a nearest-neighbor algorithm that merged closely related sequences to remove PCR and sequencing errors. To assign V, D and J gene segments, CDR3 sequences were aligned to IMGT reference sequences. For a sequence to be retained, a match of at least six nucleotides was required to both a V gene segment and a J gene segment. Rearrangements were classified as productive when the CDR3 lacked stop codons and remained in frame with V and J, and all other rearrangements were classified as non-productive. Following IMGT convention, CDR3 was defined as the stretch from the second conserved V-encoded cysteine up to the conserved J-encoded phenylalanine. Sequences without an unambiguous match to a single V gene segment were excluded from the earlier analysis of about 640 of the donors. An earlier analysis of 450 to 650 of the donors called V segments functional above 56.7% productive rearrangements and segregating when the between-donor standard deviation exceeded 5%. A statistical classification framework was built for diagnosing cytomegalovirus status from the catalog of TCR beta chain sequences. In a later analysis, V and J genes were assigned by comparing TCR nucleotide sequences against IMGT/GENE-DB human TR gene sequences. Using the TCRdist pipeline, a later analysis assigned CDR3 sequences along with most-parsimonious VDJ recombination scenarios. In a later analysis, every TCR beta chain was defined by the combination of its CDR3 amino acid sequence and its V-gene family, and reads without a unique V-gene family were dropped. A later analysis removed 592 highly shared, low-generation-probability nucleotide sequences to deal with suspected cross-contamination and a sequencing artifact. For each public chain, a later analysis derived a clonal expansion index from normalized ranks of inferred template counts within each repertoire. Generation probabilities in a later analysis came from a VDJ recombination model fitted to out-of-frame rearrangements, and those results were checked against IGoR. Hypergeometric tests were used in a later analysis to score TCR-TCR, TCR-HLA and TCR-CMV co-occurrence, with a repertoire-size bias correction applied to the TCR pairs. In a later analysis, false discovery rates were estimated by permuting HLA or CMV assignments 20 times. In a later analysis, co-occurring TCRs were grouped using DBSCAN, with TCRdist sequence similarity added in when clustering inside HLA-allele-positive subsets. Repertoires with fewer than 30,000 or more than 120,000 public chains, plus five repertoires with anomalous nucleotide sharing, were excluded from co-occurrence clustering. The source is immuneACCESS, and TCRdb retained only in-frame sequences with V and J called. Part of the clones is not carried over; for the studies checked, unresolved V genes explain less than half of this, and the remainder is unexplained. The V and J calls and clone size were taken over from that table, and D and trimming were inferred from the DNA. The sample profile shows over 100,000 clones; under 85% of them were found once. Around 5% of the sample belongs to the ten largest clones.

These data come from a study of cytomegalovirus exposure and HLA in healthy donors (dated by TCRdb to between 2016 and 2019). Regarding the complete study: In an earlier analysis of under 600 of the donors, about 270 Gb of sequence data and some 120 million unique TCR beta sequences from 150 million to 200 million T cells were reported. Among a few hundred genotyped donors of the cohort, an average of about 240,000 unique TCR beta nucleotide sequences were sequenced per donor, roughly 18% of them non-productive. Donor age, sex, ethnicity and CMV serostatus were compiled together with the repertoire data. Roughly five DR-DQ haplotypes were handled as single units for association and clustering, since linkage in the cohort was strong. High-throughput TCR immunosequencing, statistical association of individual TCRs with disease status, and machine learning were combined to predict cytomegalovirus infection status. The study was designed to test whether signatures of past pathogen exposure could be identified by cataloging public T cell receptors. Genome-wide SNP genotypes for about three fifths of the roughly 670 donors were used in a later genetic analysis, which treated that subset as a discovery cohort. An early release that covered some 630 HLA-typed donors contained approximately 300 gigabases of sequencing data and 80 million or so unique TCR sequences. Rather than using new phenotypic data, the later analysis identified candidate immune exposures from TCR beta sequences and from how often those sequences occurred across donors. In an earlier analysis of roughly 600 of the donors, high-throughput TCR beta sequencing was used to judge whether each TCR beta V gene segment behaved as functional or pseudogenic. Class I and class II HLA loci were covered by the typing at four-digit resolution. To study patterns of TCR occurrence, a later analysis re-analyzed previously published TCR beta repertoires from around 670 donors and added high-resolution HLA genotyping. Of the 350 to 450 genotyped donors, approximately 82% fell in the genetic ancestry cluster associated with self-reported Caucasian donors. All discovery cohort repertoires had been generated using a single sequencing platform. The number of donors typed differed by locus, with about 620-630 for A, B, C, DRB1 and DQB1, more than 500 for DQA1, approximately 580 for DPA1, and some 450 for DPB1. Besides the first cohort of 500 to 700 subjects, a separate validation cohort made up of about 120 different subjects was used. The study profiled the T cell repertoires of hundreds of subjects by immunosequencing and related them to cytomegalovirus serostatus.

Overall study outcomes, separate from this receptor: A further reported finding was that TCR beta sequences accurately predicted the HLA-A and HLA-B alleles for most subjects in the first cohort. Some IMGT-functional V segments, including TRBV6-2 and TRBV6-3, could not be told apart with the 87-base-pair reads, so those segments were excluded. When HLA alleles, especially DR and DQ, strongly co-occurred, attributing TCR associations to individual alleles was difficult. Most CMV-associated TCR beta chains appeared to be HLA-restricted in a later analysis, and the HLA associations seemed to be driven largely by CMV exposure. In vitro tests confirmed that a few of the cytomegalovirus-associated TCR beta chains recognize cytomegalovirus antigens. A later genetic analysis associated a missense DCLRE1C variant with V-gene and J-gene trimming of TCR beta chains, and an independent cohort replicated the association. The cohort was sequenced for TCR beta chains only, and without alpha or paired-chain data the features that could be detected were limited. The sequencing pipeline was judged likely to have produced a cluster of highly shared sequence variants as a technical artifact. While some public TCRs were present in many individuals, most TCR sequences turned up only very rarely across donors. According to a later analysis, parvovirus B19, influenza, CMV and Epstein-Barr virus appeared linked to several top co-occurrence clusters. Because counts were too low, roughly 18 rarely observed V segments, including chromosome 9 orphons, were left out of the earlier analysis of some 600 of the donors. Roughly uniform sequencing depth across donors was assumed in presence/absence analyses, although this assumption may not hold. Cytomegalovirus status was reported to be diagnosed by the classifier with high specificity and sensitivity in both the original and validation cohorts. The study listed 150 to 200 TCR beta chains as associated with cytomegalovirus. The authors suggested that the approach could potentially be generalized to other disease states and immunological phenotypes. Correlated functional status among segregating V segments might be attributable to linkage disequilibrium, but an unknown experimental factor could not be ruled out. Because HLA typing was unavailable for some donors at each locus, only the typed subset was used in association tests. In a later analysis, TCR association rates were found to vary across HLA loci, with the most associated TCRs seen for DRB1 alleles and the fewest for HLA-C alleles. Compared with equally common non-associated chains, HLA-associated TCR beta chains in a later analysis were more clonally expanded and had lower generation probabilities. In a later genetic analysis, fewer N-insertions in productive TCRs were reported among donors in an Asian-associated ancestry cluster than the roughly 700-donor mean. Broadly in line with IMGT annotations, most TCR beta V segments showed up in productive rearrangements about 87% or about 30% of the time in an earlier analysis of several hundred of the donors. At a false discovery rate of 0.05, a later analysis linked approximately 18,000 TCR beta sequences to specific HLA alleles. Immune exposure information for the cohort was limited to CMV serostatus.

In total, 600 or so healthy bone marrow donors made up the cohort. At the time of sampling, every cohort member was nominally healthy, though immune exposures that went unrecorded were likely present. The donor was CMV seropositive and was included in the group of around 300 seropositive cohort members. Each donor provided a peripheral blood sample, and peripheral blood mononuclear cells were used for TCR beta sequencing. The Qiagen DNeasy Blood Extraction Kit was used to extract genomic DNA from the blood cell samples. The clonotype was recovered from a man under 40 in good health and CMV-seropositive. The rearranged chain carries TRBV29-1 and TRBJ1-4, with an unclear D gene assignment. Sequencing was carried out using PBMCs. The CDR3 here reads CSVERRAPGEKLFF. In nucleotide form, the sequence is TGCAGCGTTGAAAGGCGAGCTCCGGGAGAAAAACTGTTTTTT.